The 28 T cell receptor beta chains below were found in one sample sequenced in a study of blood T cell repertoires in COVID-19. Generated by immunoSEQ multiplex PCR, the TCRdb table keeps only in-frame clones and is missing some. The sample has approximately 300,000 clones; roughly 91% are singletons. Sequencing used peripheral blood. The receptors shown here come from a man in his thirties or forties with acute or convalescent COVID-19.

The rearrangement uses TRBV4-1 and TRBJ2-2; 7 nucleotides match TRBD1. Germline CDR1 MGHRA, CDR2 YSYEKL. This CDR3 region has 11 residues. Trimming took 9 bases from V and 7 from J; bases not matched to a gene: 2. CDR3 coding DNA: TGCGCCAGACACAGGGGCGGGGAGCTGTTTTTT. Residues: CARHRGGELFF.

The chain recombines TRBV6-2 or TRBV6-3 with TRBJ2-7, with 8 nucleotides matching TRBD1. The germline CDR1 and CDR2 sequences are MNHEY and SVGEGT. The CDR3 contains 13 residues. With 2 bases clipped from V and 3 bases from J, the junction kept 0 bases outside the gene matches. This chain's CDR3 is CASSYDRGYEQYF. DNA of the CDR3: TGTGCCAGCAGTTACGACAGGGGCTACGAGCAGTACTTC.

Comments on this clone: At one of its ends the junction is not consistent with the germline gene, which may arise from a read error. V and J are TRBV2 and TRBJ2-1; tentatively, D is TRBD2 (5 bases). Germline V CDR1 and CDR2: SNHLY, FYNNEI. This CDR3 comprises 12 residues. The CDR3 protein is CASTATPWAEVF. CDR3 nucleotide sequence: TGTGCCAGCACGGCCACGCCATGGGCGGAGGTCTTC.

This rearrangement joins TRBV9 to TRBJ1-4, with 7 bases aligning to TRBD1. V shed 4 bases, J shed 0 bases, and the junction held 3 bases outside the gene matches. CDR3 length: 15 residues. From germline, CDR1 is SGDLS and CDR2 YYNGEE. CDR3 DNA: TGTGCCAGCAGCAGGGGACAGCCAACTAATGAAAAACTGTTTTTT. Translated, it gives CASSRGQPTNEKLFF.

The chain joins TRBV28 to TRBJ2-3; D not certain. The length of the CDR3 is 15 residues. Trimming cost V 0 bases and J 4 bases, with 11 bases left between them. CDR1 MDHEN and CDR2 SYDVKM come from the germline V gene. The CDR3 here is CASSLWAEIPDTQYF. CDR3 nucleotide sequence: TGTGCCAGCAGTTTATGGGCAGAAATACCAGATACGCAGTATTTT. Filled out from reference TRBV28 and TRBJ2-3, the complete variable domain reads DVKVTQSSRYLVKRTGEKVFLECVQDMDHENMFWYRQDPGLGLRLIYFSYDVKMKEKGDIPEGYSVSREKKERFSLILESASTNQTSMYLCASSLWAEIPDTQYFGPGTRLTVL.

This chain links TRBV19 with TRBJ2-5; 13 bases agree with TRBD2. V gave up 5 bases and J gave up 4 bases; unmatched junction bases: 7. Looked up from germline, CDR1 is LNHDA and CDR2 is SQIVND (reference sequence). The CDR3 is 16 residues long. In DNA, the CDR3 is TGTGCCAGTAGTCCCATGGGACTAGCGGGATCAGAGACCCAGTACTTC. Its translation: CASSPMGLAGSETQYF.

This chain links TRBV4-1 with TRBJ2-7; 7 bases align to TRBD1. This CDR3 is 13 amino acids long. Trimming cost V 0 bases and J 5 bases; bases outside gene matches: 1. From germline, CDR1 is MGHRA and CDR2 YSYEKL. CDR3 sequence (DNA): TGCGCCAGCAGCCAAGATGACAGGGACGAGCAGTACTTC. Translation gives CASSQDDRDEQYF.

CDR3 sequence reads: CASSLSGQRDYGYTF. The DNA for the CDR3 is TGCGCCAGCAGCTTGTCGGGACAGCGGGACTATGGCTACACCTTC. V is TRBV5-1 and J is TRBJ1-2; 7 bases align to TRBD1. With 1 base clipped from V and 3 bases from J, the junction kept 6 bases outside the gene matches. Germline V gene lookup returns CDR1 SGHRS and CDR2 YFSETQ. This CDR3 spans 15 amino acids.

CDR3 coding DNA: TGTGCCAGTAGTCCCCAGTTGCGGGGGAACACCGGGGAGCTGTTTTTT. This translates into CASSPQLRGNTGELFF. This rearrangement joins TRBV19 to TRBJ2-2, with D possibly TRBD2 on 6 matching bases. The CDR3 consists of 16 residues. Germline CDR1 LNHDA, CDR2 SQIVND (reference sequence). The V end was cut by 5 bases, the J end by 1 base, with 14 bases between.

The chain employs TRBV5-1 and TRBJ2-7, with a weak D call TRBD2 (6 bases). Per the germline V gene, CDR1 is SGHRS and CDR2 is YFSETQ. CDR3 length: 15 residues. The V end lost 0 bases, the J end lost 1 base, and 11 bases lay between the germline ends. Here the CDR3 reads CASSLGTIESYEQYF. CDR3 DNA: TGCGCCAGCAGCTTGGGGACTATTGAATCCTACGAGCAGTACTTC. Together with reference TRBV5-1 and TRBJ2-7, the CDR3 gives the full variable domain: KAGVTQTPRYLIKTRGQQVTLSCSPISGHRSVSWYQQTPGQGLQFLFEYFSETQRNKGNFPGRFSGRQFSNSRSEMNVSTLELGDSALYLCASSLGTIESYEQYFGPGTRLTVT.

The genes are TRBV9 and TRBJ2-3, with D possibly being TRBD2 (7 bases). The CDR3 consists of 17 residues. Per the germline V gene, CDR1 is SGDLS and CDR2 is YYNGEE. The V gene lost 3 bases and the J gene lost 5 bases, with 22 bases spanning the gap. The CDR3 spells CASSEGDYRNLKDTQYF. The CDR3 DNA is TGTGCCAGCAGCGAGGGGGACTACCGAAATTTAAAAGATACGCAGTATTTT.

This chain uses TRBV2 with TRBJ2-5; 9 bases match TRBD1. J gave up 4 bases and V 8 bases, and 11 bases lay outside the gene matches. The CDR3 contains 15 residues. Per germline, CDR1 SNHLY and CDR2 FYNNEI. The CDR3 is CASATTGGTAETQYF. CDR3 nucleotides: TGTGCCAGCGCCACGACAGGGGGGACGGCAGAGACCCAGTACTTC.

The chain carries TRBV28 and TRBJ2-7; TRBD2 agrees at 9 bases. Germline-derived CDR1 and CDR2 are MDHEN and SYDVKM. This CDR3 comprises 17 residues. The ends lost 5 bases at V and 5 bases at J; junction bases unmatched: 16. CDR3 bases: TGTGCCAGCAGTCCTCCCTTGCGGGGGGGCCTTAACAACGAGCAGTACTTC. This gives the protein CASSPPLRGGLNNEQYF.

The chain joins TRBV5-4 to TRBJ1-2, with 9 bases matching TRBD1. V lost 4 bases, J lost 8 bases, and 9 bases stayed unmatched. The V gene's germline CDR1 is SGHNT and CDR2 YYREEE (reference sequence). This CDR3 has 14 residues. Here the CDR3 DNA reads TGTGCCAGCAGCGGTGGGACAGGGCCTAGGGGCTACACCTTC. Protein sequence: CASSGGTGPRGYTF.

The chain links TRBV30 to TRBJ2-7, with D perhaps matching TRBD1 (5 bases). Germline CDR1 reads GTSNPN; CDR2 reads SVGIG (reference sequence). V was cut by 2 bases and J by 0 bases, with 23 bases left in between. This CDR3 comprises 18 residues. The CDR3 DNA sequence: TGTGCCTGGAGTCGCATTAAGATTAGGGGTCCCCTCTCCTACGAGCAGTACTTC. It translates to CAWSRIKIRGPLSYEQYF.

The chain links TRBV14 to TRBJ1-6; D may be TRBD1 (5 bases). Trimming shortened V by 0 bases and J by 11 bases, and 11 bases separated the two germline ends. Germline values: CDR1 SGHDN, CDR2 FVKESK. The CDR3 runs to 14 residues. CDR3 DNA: TGTGCCAGCAGCCAAGAAACAGGCCGCCCACCCCTCCACTTT. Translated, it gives CASSQETGRPPLHF.

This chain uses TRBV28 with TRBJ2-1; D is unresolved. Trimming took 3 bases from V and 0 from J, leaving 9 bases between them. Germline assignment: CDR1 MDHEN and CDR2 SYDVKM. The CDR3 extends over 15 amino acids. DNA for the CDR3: TGTGCCAGCAGTTTTCTATTCCGCTCCTACAATGAGCAGTTCTTC. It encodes CASSFLFRSYNEQFF.

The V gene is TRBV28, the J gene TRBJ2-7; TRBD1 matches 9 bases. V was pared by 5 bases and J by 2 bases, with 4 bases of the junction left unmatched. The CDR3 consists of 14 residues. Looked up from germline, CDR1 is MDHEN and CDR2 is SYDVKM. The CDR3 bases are TGTGCCAGCAGTCTCGGGACAGGGCCCTACGAGCAGTACTTC. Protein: CASSLGTGPYEQYF.

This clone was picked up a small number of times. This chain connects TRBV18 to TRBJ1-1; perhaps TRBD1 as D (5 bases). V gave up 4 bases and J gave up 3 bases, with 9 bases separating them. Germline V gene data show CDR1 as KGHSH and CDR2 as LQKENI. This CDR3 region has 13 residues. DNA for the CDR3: TGTGCCAGCTCACAGACAGCTGACACTGAAGCTTTCTTT. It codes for CASSQTADTEAFF.

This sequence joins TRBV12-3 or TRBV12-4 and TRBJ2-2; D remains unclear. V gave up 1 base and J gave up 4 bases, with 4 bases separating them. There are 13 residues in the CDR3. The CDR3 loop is CASSLVGTGELFF. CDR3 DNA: TGTGCCAGCAGTTTAGTCGGCACCGGGGAGCTGTTTTTT.

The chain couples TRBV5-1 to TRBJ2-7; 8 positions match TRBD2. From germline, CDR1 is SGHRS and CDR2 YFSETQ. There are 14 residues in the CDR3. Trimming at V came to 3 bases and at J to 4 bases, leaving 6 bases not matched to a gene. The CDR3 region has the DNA TGCGCCAGCAGCTCCTGGACTAGCCGGTACGAGCAGTACTTC. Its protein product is CASSSWTSRYEQYF.

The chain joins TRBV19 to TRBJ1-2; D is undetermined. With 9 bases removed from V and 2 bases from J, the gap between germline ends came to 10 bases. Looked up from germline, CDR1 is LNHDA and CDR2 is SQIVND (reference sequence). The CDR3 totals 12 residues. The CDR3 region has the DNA TGTGCCAGCCATTGGGCGAACTATGGCTACACCTTC. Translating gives CASHWANYGYTF.

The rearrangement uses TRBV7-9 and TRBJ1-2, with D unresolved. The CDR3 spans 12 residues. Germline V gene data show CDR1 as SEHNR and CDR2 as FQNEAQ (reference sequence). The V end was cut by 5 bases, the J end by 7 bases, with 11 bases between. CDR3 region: CASSGGSGGYTF. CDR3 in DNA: TGTGCCAGCAGCGGAGGTAGTGGTGGCTACACCTTC.

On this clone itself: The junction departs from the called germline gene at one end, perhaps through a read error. The DNA for the CDR3 is TGTGCCAGTAGCCCCACAGGGGGGTTCAATAAGCCCCAGCATTTT. Protein sequence: CASSPTGGFNKPQHF. The rearrangement uses TRBV19 and TRBJ1-5; 8 nucleotides align to TRBD1. This CDR3 is 15 amino acids long. Germline CDR1 LNHDA, CDR2 SQIVND (reference sequence).

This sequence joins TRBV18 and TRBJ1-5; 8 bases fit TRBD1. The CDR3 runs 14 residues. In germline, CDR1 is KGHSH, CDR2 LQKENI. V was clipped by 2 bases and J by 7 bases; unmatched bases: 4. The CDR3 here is CASSPGTGGQPQHF. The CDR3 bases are TGTGCCAGCTCACCAGGGACAGGAGGCCAGCCCCAGCATTTT.

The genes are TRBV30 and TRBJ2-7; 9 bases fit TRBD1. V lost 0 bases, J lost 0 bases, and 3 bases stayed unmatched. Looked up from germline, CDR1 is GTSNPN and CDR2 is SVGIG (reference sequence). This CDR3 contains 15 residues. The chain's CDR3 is CAWSVGTGSSYEQYF. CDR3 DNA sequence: TGTGCCTGGAGTGTTGGGACAGGGAGCTCCTACGAGCAGTACTTC. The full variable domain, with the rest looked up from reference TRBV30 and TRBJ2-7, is SQTIHQWPATLVQPVGSPLSLECTVEGTSNPNLYWYRQAAGRGLQLLFYSVGIGQISSEVPQNLSASRPQDRQFILSSKKLLLSDSGFYLCAWSVGTGSSYEQYFGPGTRLTVT.

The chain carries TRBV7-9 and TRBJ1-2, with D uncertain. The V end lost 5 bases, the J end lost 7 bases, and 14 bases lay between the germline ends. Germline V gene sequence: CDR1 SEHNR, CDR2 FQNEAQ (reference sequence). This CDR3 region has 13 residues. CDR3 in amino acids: CASSIEGGSGYTF. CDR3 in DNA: TGTGCCAGCAGCATCGAGGGTGGCTCTGGCTACACCTTC.

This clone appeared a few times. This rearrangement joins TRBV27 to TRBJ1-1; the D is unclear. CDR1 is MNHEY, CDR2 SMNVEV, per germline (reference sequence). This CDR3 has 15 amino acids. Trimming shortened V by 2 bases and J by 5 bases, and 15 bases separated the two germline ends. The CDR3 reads CASSLGAVTDTEAFF. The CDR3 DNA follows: TGTGCCAGCAGTTTAGGCGCAGTAACAGATACTGAAGCTTTCTTT.